The sequence of this TCR beta chain was determined in a study of cytomegalovirus exposure and HLA in healthy donors. Study-level findings and limits: The authors excluded some V segments, including TRBV6-2 and TRBV6-3, as indistinguishable. V- and J-gene trimming in TCR beta was tied to a missense DCLRE1C variant by an analysis performed later. There was a cluster of highly shared sequence variants that was likely a sequencing artifact.

The PCR employed 60 Vbeta primers together with 13 Jbeta primers. Sequenced by immunoSEQ multiplex PCR; TCRdb stores in-frame clones only, minus some. The sample lists 100,000 or so clones; over 75% were seen once. About this clone: The antigen is not known.

This CDR3 spans 16 amino acids. V lost 4 bases and J lost 5, with 17 bases in between. Germline V gene lookup returns CDR1 LNHNV and CDR2 YYDKDF (reference sequence). The sample comprised PBMCs. The sequence derives from a man aged 30 to 45 in good health and CMV-seropositive. The chain couples TRBV15 to TRBJ2-2, with D maybe TRBD2 (6 bases). CDR3 protein: CATSKVSSGGTGELFF. Here the CDR3 DNA reads TGTGCCACCAGCAAAGTCAGTAGCGGTGGGACCGGGGAGCTGTTTTTT. Full variable domain (outside the CDR3, taken from reference TRBV15 and TRBJ2-2): DAMVIQNPRYQVTQFGKPVTLSCSQTLNHNVMYWYQQKSSQAPKLLFHYYDKDFNNEADTPDNFQSRRPNTSFCFLDIRSPGLGDTAMYLCATSKVSSGGTGELFFGEGSRLTVL.